This is a list of T cell receptor beta chains from one sample in a study of OX40 agonist ivuxolimab in advanced cancers. Assay used: immunoSEQ multiplex PCR; TCRdb lists only in-frame clones, some missing. The profile shows approximately 58,000 clones, 70% to 85% of them singletons. The sample in question was CD4+ or CD8+ T cells sorted from blood, obtained in a trial of the OX40 agonist ivuxolimab. The receptors were sampled from an adult with an advanced solid tumor such as melanoma, head and neck, liver or kidney cancer. Both conserved end residues are part of each CDR3. The D gene is left open where the match is weak.

>.|TRBV14|TRBJ2-2
CASSLQDGNTGELFF
>TRBD2|TRBV7-8|TRBJ2-5
CASSVTSGSDTQYF
>.|TRBV9|TRBJ2-1
CASSAQIQGTNEQFF
>.|TRBV11-2|TRBJ2-5
CASSPEVKTQYF
>.|TRBV5-1|TRBJ2-3
CASSLGTGTDTQYF
>.|TRBV6-6|TRBJ1-5
CASSYMEVHQPQHF
>.|TRBV5-1|TRBJ2-1
CASSLDSSYNEQFF
>TRBD2|TRBV19|TRBJ2-3
CASSITSGRTDTQYF
>TRBD1|TRBV19|TRBJ1-1
CASRGARQGWTEAFF
>TRBD2|TRBV19|TRBJ2-5
CASTRTSGGLKETQYF
>TRBD1|TRBV11-2|TRBJ2-7
CASSLDRGNEQYF
>.|TRBV19|TRBJ2-5
CASGPADYRRETQYF
>.|TRBV29-1|TRBJ1-4
CSVEMGDEKLFF
>TRBD1|TRBV6-1|TRBJ1-5
CASSSGTEGRQPQHF
>TRBD2|TRBV6-1|TRBJ2-1
CASSLGGVPYNEQFF